These 24 T cell receptor beta chains came from one sample sequenced in a study of blood T cell repertoires in COVID-19. Sequenced by immunoSEQ multiplex PCR; TCRdb stores in-frame clones only, minus some. Of 85,000 to 130,000 clones listed, just under 85% are singletons. Source material: peripheral blood. The receptors here all came from a woman at least 80 years old with active or convalescent COVID-19.

The chain uses TRBV30 and TRBJ1-2; TRBD1 agrees at 11 bases. Germline V CDR1 and CDR2: GTSNPN, SVGIG (reference sequence). CDR3 length: 14 amino acids. V trimming: 0 bases; J trimming: 5 bases; junction bases outside the gene matches: 2. CDR3 sequence: CAWSVRDRGYGYTF. The CDR3 DNA reads TGTGCCTGGAGTGTACGGGACAGGGGGTATGGCTACACCTTC.

This clone was seen only a few times. J is TRBJ2-5 and V is TRBV7-9; 8 bases agree with TRBD1. Trimming cost V 4 bases and J 6 bases; bases outside gene matches: 16. In germline, CDR1 is SEHNR, CDR2 FQNEAQ (reference sequence). The CDR3 runs 17 residues. The CDR3 loop is CASSSAGGQALRKTQYF. DNA for the CDR3: TGTGCCAGCAGCTCGGCCGGGGGACAGGCTCTAAGGAAGACCCAGTACTTC.

V usage is TRBV19 and J usage is TRBJ2-1; 9 positions match TRBD2. This CDR3 contains 17 residues. Germline V lookup: CDR1 LNHDA, CDR2 SQIVND (reference sequence). V trimming: 7 bases; J trimming: 1 base; junction bases outside the gene matches: 11. CDR3 in amino acids: CASIGLRAGGSYNEQFF. Written as DNA, the CDR3 is TGTGCCAGTATTGGTCTGCGAGCGGGGGGATCCTACAATGAGCAGTTCTTC.

The chain uses TRBV28 and TRBJ1-4; 9 nucleotides align to TRBD1. Germline trimming cut 5 bases from V and 7 bases from J; bases unmatched to any gene: 8. Germline V gene lookup returns CDR1 MDHEN and CDR2 SYDVKM. CDR3 length equals 15 residues. The CDR3 nucleotides read TGTGCCAGCAGTCTACCGGGACAGGGCACTGAAAAACTGTTTTTT. Translated: CASSLPGQGTEKLFF. The variable domain in full, with the rest retrieved from reference TRBV28 and TRBJ1-4, is DVKVTQSSRYLVKRTGEKVFLECVQDMDHENMFWYRQDPGLGLRLIYFSYDVKMKEKGDIPEGYSVSREKKERFSLILESASTNQTSMYLCASSLPGQGTEKLFFGSGTQLSVL.

Concerning this clone itself: A read error is likely, as this CDR3 ends without the conserved phenylalanine or tryptophan. Because the CDR3's place on the DNA is in doubt, the DNA is left out and the CDR3 is given as listed by TCRdb. The genes are TRBV24-1 and TRBJ1-1. The CDR3 totals 9 residues, both ends included. Germline CDR1 is KGHDR and CDR2 is SFDVKD. The chain's CDR3 is CATSVAPLC.

This sequence joins TRBV28 and TRBJ1-2; 7 nucleotides line up with TRBD1. The CDR3 spans 12 residues. The germline gives CDR1 MDHEN, CDR2 SYDVKM. V lost 2 bases and J lost 8; bases outside the gene matches: 2. The CDR3 loop reads CASSLIGGGYTF. The CDR3 region has the DNA TGTGCCAGCAGTTTAATAGGGGGCGGCTACACCTTC.

V gene TRBV9 combines with J gene TRBJ2-7; 7 bases fit TRBD1. J was trimmed by 3 bases and V by 3 bases; bases with no gene match: 3. In germline, CDR1 is SGDLS, CDR2 YYNGEE. The CDR3 consists of 13 residues. CDR3 amino acids: CASSDHRGYEQYF. The DNA of the CDR3 is TGTGCCAGCAGCGATCACAGGGGCTACGAGCAGTACTTC.

As concerns this clone: Other DNA sequences of this sample code for an identical CDR3. V is TRBV5-1 and J is TRBJ2-5, with TRBD2 matching 14 bases. Germline CDR1 SGHRS, CDR2 YFSETQ. This CDR3 is built from 15 residues. Trimming at V came to 4 bases and at J to 5 bases, leaving 4 bases not matched to a gene. The CDR3 region is CASSLGLAGVETQYF. CDR3 sequence (DNA): TGCGCCAGCAGCCTGGGACTAGCGGGGGTGGAGACCCAGTACTTC.

Concerning this clone: This sample also contains other DNA sequences that code for the same CDR3. This chain uses TRBV2 with TRBJ1-5; 11 bases map to TRBD1. Germline V lookup: CDR1 SNHLY, CDR2 FYNNEI. This CDR3 region has 14 residues. The V gene end was trimmed by 4 bases and the J gene end by 6 bases; junction bases not matched to a gene: 2. The CDR3 sequence: CASSGGQGAQPQHF. CDR3 coding DNA: TGTGCCAGCAGTGGCGGACAGGGGGCTCAGCCCCAGCATTTT.

This clone has only one observation. The V call is TRBV19, the J call TRBJ1-1; D is ambiguous. The V end lost 7 bases, the J end lost 4 bases, and 25 bases lay between the germline ends. This CDR3 is 17 amino acids long. The germline V gene has CDR1 LNHDA and CDR2 SQIVND (reference sequence). The CDR3 DNA reads TGTGCCAGTACCCTGGAGGCCTATACCTCCATGGCCACTGAAGCTTTCTTT. Translated: CASTLEAYTSMATEAFF.

The chain couples TRBV27 to TRBJ2-3; TRBD2 aligns across 8 bases. This CDR3 has 16 residues. Trimming cost V 4 bases and J 2 bases; bases outside gene matches: 8. Germline-derived CDR1 and CDR2 are MNHEY and SMNVEV (reference sequence). The CDR3 DNA follows: TGTGCCAGCAGTTCCCTTGCGGGAGGAATCACAGATACGCAGTATTTT. It specifies CASSSLAGGITDTQYF.

This chain uses TRBV5-5 with TRBJ1-6; 9 nucleotides line up with TRBD1. There are 15 residues in the CDR3. Trimming took 5 bases from V and 7 from J; bases not matched to a gene: 7. Germline V CDR1 and CDR2: SGHKS, YYEKEE (reference sequence). The CDR3 loop reads CASRTETGGNSPLHF. CDR3 nucleotides: TGTGCCAGCAGAACCGAGACAGGGGGAAATTCACCCCTCCACTTT.

This clone was recorded a few times. The chain uses TRBV29-1 and TRBJ1-1; no reliable D call. This CDR3 is 13 amino acids long. V shed 7 bases and J shed 6 bases, with 18 bases lying between them. Germline assignment: CDR1 SQVTM and CDR2 ANQGSEA. CDR3 nucleotide sequence: TGCAGCGCGGGCCCCCTCGTCGGGTCTGAAGCTTTCTTT. Amino acid sequence: CSAGPLVGSEAFF.

The V and J genes are TRBV25-1 and TRBJ1-2; the match to TRBD1 covers 11 bases. Germline CDR1 reads MGHDK; CDR2 reads SYGVNS. J gave up 6 bases and V 9 bases, and 9 bases lay outside the gene matches. There are 14 residues in the CDR3. The CDR3: CASRPGQGVDGYTF. CDR3 DNA sequence: TGTGCCAGTCGACCGGGACAGGGGGTAGATGGCTACACCTTC.

The chain employs TRBV5-6 and TRBJ1-2, with a possible D match to TRBD1 (5 bases). CDR1 and CDR2 (germline): SGHDT, YYEEEE. Trimming shortened V by 4 bases and J by 2 bases, and 9 bases separated the two germline ends. The CDR3 extends over 13 amino acids. The DNA for the CDR3 is TGTGCCAGCAGCCCGGACACAAACTATGGCTACACCTTC. Amino acids: CASSPDTNYGYTF.

The chain employs TRBV3-1 (or the pseudogene TRBV3-2) and TRBJ2-5, with 10 bases aligning to TRBD2. The junction had 20 bases not matched to a gene; V was cut back by 8 bases and J by 5 bases. The CDR3 consists of 18 residues. Germline V gene lookup returns CDR1 LGHDT and CDR2 YNNKEL (reference sequence). The CDR3 loop reads CASGEEGARLAGEETQYF. CDR3 sequence (DNA): TGTGCCAGCGGGGAAGAGGGGGCGCGTCTAGCGGGGGAGGAGACCCAGTACTTC.

CDR3 amino acids: CASSQGWPSPLHF. The DNA of the CDR3 is TGTGCCAGCAGCCAGGGCTGGCCATCACCCCTCCACTTT. The chain combines TRBV3-1 (or the pseudogene TRBV3-2) with TRBJ1-6; D not resolved. There are 13 residues in the CDR3. The germline V gene encodes CDR1 LGHDT and CDR2 YNNKEL (reference sequence). V lost 3 bases, J lost 10 bases, and 10 bases lay in between.

The chain uses TRBV2 and TRBJ1-5; D is possibly TRBD1 (6 bases). The germline CDR1 and CDR2 sequences are SNHLY and FYNNEI. The CDR3 length is 15 residues. Trimming left V 7 bases short and J 4 bases short, with 17 bases between. Written as DNA, the CDR3 is TGTGCCAGCACCGGATCCGGGACACCGAATCAGCCCCAGCATTTT. Translating it yields CASTGSGTPNQPQHF.

On this clone itself: At one of its ends the junction is not consistent with the germline gene, which may arise from a read error. The rearrangement links TRBV3-1 (or the pseudogene TRBV3-2) to TRBJ2-2; a weak D match, TRBD2 (6 bases). Germline V gives CDR1 LGHDT, CDR2 YNNKEL (reference sequence). CDR3 size: 13 residues. The CDR3 sequence: CASSGTYSRGAVF. The CDR3, as DNA: TGTGCCAGCAGCGGGACTTACTCCCGGGGAGCTGTTTTT.

The rearrangement joins TRBV5-6 to TRBJ1-2, with D maybe TRBD1 (6 bases). The CDR3 runs 13 residues. Germline V gives CDR1 SGHDT, CDR2 YYEEEE. The germline V and J ends were trimmed by 2 bases and 10 bases, with 15 bases remaining between them. The CDR3 region is CASSLPGTRYYTF. In DNA form, the CDR3 reads TGTGCCAGCAGCTTACCCGGGACACGATACTACACCTTC. The full variable domain, in which reference TRBV5-6 and TRBJ1-2 provide the parts outside the CDR3, is DAGVTQSPTHLIKTRGQQVTLRCSPKSGHDTVSWYQQALGQGPQFIFQYYEEEERQRGNFPDRFSGHQFPNYSSELNVNALLLGDSALYLCASSLPGTRYYTFGSGTRLTVV.

The chain carries TRBV20-1 and TRBJ1-2; D call uncertain. Germline-derived CDR1 and CDR2 are DFQATT and SNEGSKA (reference sequence). This CDR3 region has 10 residues. The V end lost 0 bases, the J end lost 8 bases, and 4 bases lay between the germline ends. The CDR3 DNA is TGCAGTGCTAGAGATGAGGGCTACACCTTC. Translation gives CSARDEGYTF.

This clone occurred once. The rearrangement uses TRBV4-1 and TRBJ1-1, with 8 bases lining up with TRBD1. J gave up 4 bases and V 2 bases, and 15 bases lay outside the gene matches. Looked up from germline, CDR1 is MGHRA and CDR2 is YSYEKL. The CDR3 spans 18 residues. CDR3 DNA sequence: TGCGCCAGCAGCCAACGGACAGGGAAGGGGTTGGGGAGCACTGAAGCTTTCTTT. Translated: CASSQRTGKGLGSTEAFF.

The chain carries TRBV15 and TRBJ1-2; D is uncertain. The CDR3 length is 14 residues. Trimming removed 0 bases from V and 4 bases from J, with 9 bases in between. Germline V gene lookup returns CDR1 LNHNV and CDR2 YYDKDF (reference sequence). CDR3 sequence (DNA): TGTGCCACCAGCAGAGAACATATCAGCTATGGCTACACCTTC. It specifies CATSREHISYGYTF. The full variable domain, with the rest looked up from reference TRBV15 and TRBJ1-2, is DAMVIQNPRYQVTQFGKPVTLSCSQTLNHNVMYWYQQKSSQAPKLLFHYYDKDFNNEADTPDNFQSRRPNTSFCFLDIRSPGLGDTAMYLCATSREHISYGYTFGSGTRLTVV.

The gene calls are TRBV15 and TRBJ2-7, with a weak D call TRBD1 (6 bases). There are 15 residues in the CDR3. Trimming shortened V by 0 bases and J by 3 bases, and 12 bases separated the two germline ends. Per germline, CDR1 LNHNV and CDR2 YYDKDF (reference sequence). CDR3: CATSREMTGSYEQYF. The CDR3, as DNA: TGTGCCACCAGCAGAGAAATGACAGGTAGCTACGAGCAGTACTTC.